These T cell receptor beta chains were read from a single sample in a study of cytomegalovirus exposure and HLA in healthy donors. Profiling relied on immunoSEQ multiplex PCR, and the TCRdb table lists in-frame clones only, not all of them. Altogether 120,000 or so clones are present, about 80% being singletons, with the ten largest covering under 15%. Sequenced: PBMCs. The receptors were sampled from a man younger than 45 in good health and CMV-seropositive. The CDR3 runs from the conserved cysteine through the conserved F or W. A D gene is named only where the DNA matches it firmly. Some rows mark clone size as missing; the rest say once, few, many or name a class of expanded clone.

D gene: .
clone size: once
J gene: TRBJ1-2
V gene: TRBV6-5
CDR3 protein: CASSYRGRYGYTF
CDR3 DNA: TGTGCCAGCAGTTACAGGGGTCGGTATGGCTACACCTTC

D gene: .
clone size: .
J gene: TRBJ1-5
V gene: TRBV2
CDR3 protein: CASSDAPYSNQPQHF
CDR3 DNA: TGTGCCAGCAGTGACGCGCCTTATAGCAATCAGCCCCAGCATTTT

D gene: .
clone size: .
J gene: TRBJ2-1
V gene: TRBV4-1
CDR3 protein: CASSQGGGPYNEQFF
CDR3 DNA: TGCGCCAGCAGCCAAGGAGGGGGACCATACAATGAGCAGTTCTTC

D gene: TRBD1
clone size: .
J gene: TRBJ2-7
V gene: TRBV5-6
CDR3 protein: CAPIPGTGGPTYEQYF
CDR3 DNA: TGTGCCCCTATCCCCGGGACAGGGGGGCCGACCTACGAGCAGTACTTC

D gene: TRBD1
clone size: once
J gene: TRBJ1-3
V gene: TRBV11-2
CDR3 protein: CASSPRGPGGNTIYF
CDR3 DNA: TGTGCCAGCAGCCCGAGGGGGCCGGGGGGAAACACCATATATTTT

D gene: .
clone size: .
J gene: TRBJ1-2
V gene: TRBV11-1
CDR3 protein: CASSLSARNNYGYTF
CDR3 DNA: TGTGCCAGCAGCTTAAGCGCCAGAAACAACTATGGCTACACCTTC

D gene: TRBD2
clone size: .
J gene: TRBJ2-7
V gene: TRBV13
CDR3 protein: CASSSPTSGGPYEQYF
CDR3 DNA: TGTGCCAGCAGCTCCCCGACTAGCGGGGGACCCTACGAGCAGTACTTC

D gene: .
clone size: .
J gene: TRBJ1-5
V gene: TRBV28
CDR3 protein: CASSFRRGGGPGAQHF
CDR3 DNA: TGTGCCAGCAGTTTCCGGCGTGGGGGGGGTCCGGGGGCCCAGCATTTT

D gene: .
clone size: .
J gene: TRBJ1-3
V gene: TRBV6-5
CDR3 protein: CASSYSGRAGNTIYF
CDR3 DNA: TGTGCCAGCAGTTACTCGGGGAGGGCTGGAAACACCATATATTTT

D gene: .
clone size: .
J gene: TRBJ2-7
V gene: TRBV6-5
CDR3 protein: CASSYSTLGLEQYF
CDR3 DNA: TGTGCCAGCAGTTACTCTACCCTCGGACTCGAGCAGTACTTC

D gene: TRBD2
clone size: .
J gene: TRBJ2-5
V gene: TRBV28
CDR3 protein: CASGLAGGTQYF
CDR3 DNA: TGTGCCAGCGGACTAGCGGGGGGGACCCAGTACTTC

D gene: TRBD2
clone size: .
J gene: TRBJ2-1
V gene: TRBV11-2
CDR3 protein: CASRSLAGGRSSYNEQFF
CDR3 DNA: TGTGCCAGCAGATCACTAGCGGGGGGCCGGAGCTCCTACAATGAGCAGTTCTTC

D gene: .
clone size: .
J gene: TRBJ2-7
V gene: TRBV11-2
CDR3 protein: CASSFTVTGEQYF
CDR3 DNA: TGTGCCAGCAGCTTTACGGTTACAGGCGAGCAGTACTTC

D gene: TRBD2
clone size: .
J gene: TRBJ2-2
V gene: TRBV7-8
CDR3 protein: CASSRQGLAGAIRQTGELFF
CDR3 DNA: TGTGCCAGCAGCAGACAGGGACTAGCGGGGGCCATCCGACAGACCGGGGAGCTGTTTTTT

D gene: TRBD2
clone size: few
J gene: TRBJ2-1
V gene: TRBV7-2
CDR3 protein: CASSFPVERGADNEQFF
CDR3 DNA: TGTGCCAGCAGCTTCCCCGTGGAGCGGGGGGCCGACAATGAGCAGTTCTTC

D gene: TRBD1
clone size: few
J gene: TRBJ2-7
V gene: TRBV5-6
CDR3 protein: CASSLLGTGGNEQYF
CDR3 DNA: TGTGCCAGCAGCTTGCTCGGGACAGGGGGAAACGAGCAGTACTTC

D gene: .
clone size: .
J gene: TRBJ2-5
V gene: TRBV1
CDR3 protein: CTSSQSRAGGLGETQYF
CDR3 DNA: TGCACCAGCAGCCAATCCAGAGCGGGGGGACTTGGCGAGACCCAGTACTTC

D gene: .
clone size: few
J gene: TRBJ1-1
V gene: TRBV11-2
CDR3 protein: CASSPRDSPYHNPHF
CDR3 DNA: TGTGCCAGCAGCCCCCGGGACTCTCCATATCATAATCCTCATTTT

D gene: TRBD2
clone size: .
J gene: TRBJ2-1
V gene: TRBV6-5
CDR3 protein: CASSLPLAGQNEQFF
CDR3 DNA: TGTGCCAGCAGCCTACCCCTAGCGGGGCAAAATGAGCAGTTCTTC

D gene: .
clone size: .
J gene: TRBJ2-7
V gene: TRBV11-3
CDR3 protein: CASSLRGYEQYF
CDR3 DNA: TGTGCCAGCAGCTTACGGGGGTACGAGCAGTACTTC

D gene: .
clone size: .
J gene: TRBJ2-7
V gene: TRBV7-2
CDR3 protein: CASSLGGRAYEQYF
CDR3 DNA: TGTGCCAGCAGCTTAGGCGGCAGGGCCTACGAGCAGTACTTC

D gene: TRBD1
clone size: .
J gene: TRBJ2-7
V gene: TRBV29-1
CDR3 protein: CSAGQGAYEQYF
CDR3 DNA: TGCAGCGCCGGACAGGGGGCCTACGAGCAGTACTTC

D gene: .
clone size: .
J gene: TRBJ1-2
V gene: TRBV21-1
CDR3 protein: CAGSPPKGITYGYTF
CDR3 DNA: TGTGCCGGCAGCCCCCCAAAGGGGATTACGTATGGCTACACCTTC

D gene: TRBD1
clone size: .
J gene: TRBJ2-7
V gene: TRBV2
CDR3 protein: CASSLWDRGRYEQYF
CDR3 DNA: TGTGCCAGCAGTCTATGGGACAGGGGACGATACGAGCAGTACTTC

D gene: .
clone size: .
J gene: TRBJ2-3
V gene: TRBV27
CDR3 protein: CASSLSGGLNTQYF
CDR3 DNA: TGTGCCAGCAGTTTGTCAGGGGGACTCAATACGCAGTATTTT

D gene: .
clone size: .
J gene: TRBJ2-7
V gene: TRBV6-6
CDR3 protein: CASSISGRSYEQYF
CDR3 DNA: TGTGCCAGCAGTATAAGCGGCCGGTCTTACGAGCAGTACTTC